These 19 T cell receptor beta chains came from one sample sequenced in a study of sequential checkpoint blockade in melanoma. Treatment given: randomized to nivolumab then ipilimumab (arm A) or the reverse (arm B). Data came from immunoSEQ multiplex PCR; TCRdb stores just in-frame clones and leaves some out. This sample has under 20,000 clones, with roughly four fifths found just once. Here the sequenced sample was CD8+ T cells sorted from blood (inferred from file names), taken from a patient given nivolumab and ipilimumab in sequence. The receptors were gathered from a human donor with melanoma.

The chain employs TRBV27 and TRBJ2-1, with 7 bases that match TRBD1. This CDR3 comprises 12 residues. With V trimmed by 3 bases and J by 9 bases, 2 bases remained unmatched. Germline CDR1 MNHEY, CDR2 SMNVEV (reference sequence). The CDR3: CASSFRDSEQFF. CDR3 in DNA: TGTGCCAGCAGTTTCCGGGACAGTGAGCAGTTCTTC.

The chain employs TRBV5-8 and TRBJ1-1, with D possibly TRBD1 on 6 matching bases. The V end was cut by 3 bases, the J end by 5 bases, with 14 bases between. Germline CDR1 and CDR2: SGHTS and YDEGEE. The CDR3 contains 14 residues. CDR3 in DNA: TGTGCCAGCAGCTGGGGGGCCGGGAGGACTGAAGCTTTCTTT. As protein: CASSWGAGRTEAFF.

The rearrangement uses TRBV10-2 and TRBJ2-3; 11 bases are shared with TRBD2. Germline V gene data show CDR1 as WSHSY and CDR2 as SAAADI. This CDR3 is built from 16 residues. The J segment lost 2 bases and the V segment lost 3 bases, leaving 4 bases of the junction unmatched. CDR3 loop: CASSETSGGFTDTQYF. The CDR3 DNA is TGCGCCAGCAGTGAAACTAGCGGGGGTTTCACAGATACGCAGTATTTT.

A single count supports this clone. CDR3 sequence: CASSLWSGAKGETTDTQYF. DNA for the CDR3: TGCGCCAGCAGCTTGTGGTCCGGGGCGAAGGGGGAAACCACAGATACGCAGTATTTT. V gene TRBV5-1 combines with J gene TRBJ2-3; tentatively, D is TRBD1 (6 bases). The germline gives CDR1 SGHRS, CDR2 YFSETQ. Trimming shortened V by 1 base and J by 2 bases, and 23 bases separated the two germline ends. This CDR3 has 19 amino acids.

The gene calls are TRBV7-9 and TRBJ2-6; D is perhaps TRBD1 (6 bases). V dropped 1 base and J dropped 4 bases, with 20 bases sitting between them. Germline assignment: CDR1 SEHNR and CDR2 FQNEAQ (reference sequence). CDR3 length: 19 amino acids. Here the CDR3 DNA reads TGTGCCAGCAGCTTAGTTGTGTACCGGCAGGGGACCGGGGCCAACGTCCTGACTTTC. This sequence encodes CASSLVVYRQGTGANVLTF.

The table lists this clone with a few counts. The chain has TRBV11-2 and TRBJ2-5, with 8 bases matching TRBD2. There are 15 residues in the CDR3. The germline CDR1 and CDR2 sequences are SGHAT and FQNNGV. V shed 5 bases and J 4 bases; nucleotides not matched to a gene: 9. The CDR3 protein is CASSLGGGSLETQYF. The DNA of the CDR3 is TGTGCCAGCAGCCTCGGCGGGGGGTCGTTAGAGACCCAGTACTTC.

The chain has TRBV19 and TRBJ1-1; no clear D gene. The CDR3 spans 14 residues. Per the germline V gene, CDR1 is LNHDA and CDR2 is SQIVND (reference sequence). Trimming pared 6 bases from V and 1 base from J, leaving 12 bases between. The DNA for the CDR3 is TGTGCCAGTAGCATCGGAGGGTCGAACACTGAAGCTTTCTTT. Amino acid sequence: CASSIGGSNTEAFF.

This chain uses TRBV19 with TRBJ2-1, with D perhaps TRBD1 (5 bases). V gave up 0 bases and J gave up 1 base, with 10 bases separating them. Germline V CDR1 and CDR2: LNHDA, SQIVND (reference sequence). The CDR3 consists of 16 residues. CDR3 sequence (DNA): TGTGCCAGTAGTATAGAAGGGGTAGGGTCCTACAATGAGCAGTTCTTC. Protein sequence: CASSIEGVGSYNEQFF.

A few counts support this clone. The genes are TRBV16 and TRBJ2-1, with D tentatively TRBD2 (6 bases). V was pared by 3 bases and J by 9 bases, with 12 bases between. Germline CDR1 and CDR2: KGHSY and FQNENV. CDR3 length: 13 amino acids. The CDR3 DNA reads as TGTGCCAGCAGCCATGGAGGGGAAGGTGAGCAGTTCTTC. Its protein product is CASSHGGEGEQFF. Using reference TRBV16 and TRBJ2-1 for the parts outside the CDR3, the full variable domain is GEEVAQTPKHLVRGEGQKAKLYCAPIKGHSYVFWYQQVLKNEFKFLISFQNENVFDETGMPKERFSAKCLPNSPCSLEIQATKLEDSAVYFCASSHGGEGEQFFGPGTRLTVL.

This clone has only a few counts. The rearrangement uses TRBV27 and TRBJ1-1; weak D call: TRBD1 (6 bases). Trimming removed 5 bases at V and 5 bases at J, with 9 bases between. Germline CDR1 is MNHEY and CDR2 is SMNVEV (reference sequence). CDR3 length: 12 residues. The DNA of the CDR3 is TGTGCCAGCAGTGAGGGGGGGACTGAAGCTTTCTTT. Translated, it gives CASSEGGTEAFF.

The chain is built from TRBV6-4 and TRBJ2-6; 7 bases match TRBD1. The germline CDR1 and CDR2 sequences are MRHNA and SNTAGT. With V trimmed by 0 bases and J by 0 bases, 2 bases remained unmatched. The CDR3 consists of 17 residues. CDR3: CASSDSPGGSGANVLTF. The CDR3 coding sequence is TGTGCCAGCAGTGACTCGCCAGGGGGCTCTGGGGCCAACGTCCTGACTTTC.

This chain connects TRBV5-4 to TRBJ2-5; 15 bases are a match to TRBD2. The germline V gene has CDR1 SGHNT and CDR2 YYREEE (reference sequence). J was trimmed by 5 bases and V by 3 bases; bases with no gene match: 8. CDR3 length: 17 amino acids. This CDR3 is CASSSGLAGGRSETQYF. In DNA form, the CDR3 reads TGTGCCAGCAGCTCCGGACTAGCGGGGGGGCGGAGCGAGACCCAGTACTTC.

V gene TRBV4-1 combines with J gene TRBJ2-7, with TRBD2 matching 8 bases. V was clipped by 4 bases and J by 2 bases; unmatched bases: 10. Germline CDR1 MGHRA, CDR2 YSYEKL. The CDR3 totals 16 residues. The CDR3 nucleotides read TGCGCCAGCAGCCGGGAAGCGGGAGATTTACCCTACGAGCAGTACTTC. Its translation is CASSREAGDLPYEQYF.

This clone was counted only a few times. The chain couples TRBV14 to TRBJ1-3; 7 nucleotides align to TRBD1. V shed 3 bases and J 0 bases; nucleotides not matched to a gene: 2. The length of the CDR3 is 15 residues. Germline CDR1 reads SGHDN; CDR2 reads FVKESK. The CDR3 nucleotides read TGTGCCAGCAGCCAGGACAGGACCTCTGGAAACACCATATATTTT. This gives the protein CASSQDRTSGNTIYF.

This clone appeared a single time. The V and J genes are TRBV2 and TRBJ2-1; 8 bases fit TRBD1. The V segment lost 4 bases and the J segment 4 bases; nucleotides outside the gene matches: 6. CDR3 length equals 15 residues. Germline CDR1 SNHLY, CDR2 FYNNEI. In DNA form, the CDR3 reads TGTGCCAGCAGTGGGGCAGGGGGCCAGTACAATGAGCAGTTCTTC. Its protein is CASSGAGGQYNEQFF.

This CDR3 reads CASSKDSAYIGELFF. The CDR3, as DNA: TGCGCCAGCAGCAAGGACAGTGCCTACATCGGGGAGCTGTTTTTT. The chain has TRBV5-1 and TRBJ2-2, with D maybe TRBD1 (6 bases). From germline, CDR1 is SGHRS and CDR2 YFSETQ. This CDR3 region has 15 residues. Trimming shortened V by 4 bases and J by 7 bases, and 17 bases separated the two germline ends.

The chain is built from TRBV15 and TRBJ2-7, with D perhaps matching TRBD2 (6 bases). The CDR3 length is 16 residues. Trimming removed 4 bases at V and 2 bases at J, with 18 bases between. Germline CDR1 reads LNHNV; CDR2 reads YYDKDF (reference sequence). The chain's CDR3 is CATSKEKGLPTYEQYF. The CDR3, as DNA: TGTGCCACCAGCAAAGAGAAGGGACTCCCGACCTACGAGCAGTACTTC.

The V gene is TRBV7-9, the J gene TRBJ2-3; D is uncertain. The germline gives CDR1 SEHNR, CDR2 FQNEAQ (reference sequence). This CDR3 contains 15 residues. V was shortened by 3 bases and J by 2 bases, with 12 bases between the two germline ends. The CDR3 reads CASSFAELDTDTQYF. The DNA for the CDR3 is TGTGCCAGCAGCTTTGCGGAGTTGGACACAGATACGCAGTATTTT.

The DNA for the CDR3 is TGTGCCAGCAGCTCCGCGGAAGCTAGCAATCAGCCCCAGCATTTT. It is translated as CASSSAEASNQPQHF. The chain carries TRBV7-9 and TRBJ1-5; no reliable D call. There are 15 residues in the CDR3. V gave up 4 bases and J gave up 0 bases, with 10 bases separating them. Germline-derived CDR1 and CDR2 are SEHNR and FQNEAQ (reference sequence).